Listed below are T cell receptor beta chains from one sample, sequenced in a study of CD4 T cells in relation to SARS-CoV-2 and coronaviruses. Clones were sequenced by immunoSEQ multiplex PCR, and TCRdb holds only the in-frame ones, with some missing. The table has roughly 24,000 clones, 60% to 80% seen once. Their antigens remain unidentified. The sample taken for sequencing was CD4+ T cells from PBMCs, cultured in vitro. The receptor set was obtained from a human donor in good health. Each CDR3 is given with its conserved first and last residue. Fields, in order: V gene, J gene, clone size, D gene, CDR3 protein, CDR3 DNA. The D gene is left open where the match is weak. Only some rows state a clone size, as once, few, many or a class for expanded clones.

TRBV28,TRBJ2-1,.,TRBD2,CASSPPLATGGNEQFF,TGTGCCAGCAGTCCCCCTTTAGCGACGGGAGGAAATGAGCAGTTCTTC
TRBV30,TRBJ1-2,.,TRBD1,CAWRRDRENYGYTF,TGTGCCTGGAGAAGGGACAGGGAAAACTATGGCTACACCTTC
TRBV19,TRBJ2-1,.,TRBD1,CASSIEGATYNEQFF,TGTGCCAGTAGTATTGAGGGGGCGACCTACAATGAGCAGTTCTTC
TRBV6-6,TRBJ2-7,.,.,CASSNPRGAHAYEQYF,TGTGCCAGCAGTAATCCACGGGGCGCCCACGCCTACGAGCAGTACTTC
TRBV18,TRBJ2-3,.,.,CASSRDTPSTDTQYF,TGTGCCAGCTCACGCGACACCCCTAGCACAGATACGCAGTATTTT
TRBV28,TRBJ2-3,few,TRBD2,CASKEGRDDTQYF,TGTGCCAGCAAAGAAGGGAGGGACGATACGCAGTATTTT
TRBV5-1,TRBJ2-1,once,.,CASSSKARPEQFF,TGCGCCAGCAGCTCCAAGGCCCGACCTGAGCAGTTCTTC
TRBV7-2,TRBJ2-7,.,TRBD2,CASSLAGTSGIYEQYF,TGTGCCAGCAGCTTAGCGGGGACTAGCGGGATTTACGAGCAGTACTTC
TRBV5-6,TRBJ2-7,.,TRBD2,CASSLLAGGTHEQYF,TGTGCCAGCAGCTTGCTTGCGGGAGGGACCCACGAGCAGTACTTC
TRBV7-3,TRBJ2-5,.,.,CASSLNGGETQYF,TGTGCCAGCAGCTTAAATGGCGGGGAGACCCAGTACTTC
TRBV10-1,TRBJ1-4,.,.,CASSPSGHETEKLFF,TGCGCCAGCAGCCCCTCGGGGCACGAGACAGAAAAACTGTTTTTT
TRBV6-5,TRBJ2-7,few,.,CASSRPGLNYEQYF,TGTGCCAGCAGTAGACCGGGACTCAACTACGAGCAGTACTTC
TRBV19,TRBJ1-1,.,TRBD1,CASSIGTENTEAFF,TGTGCCAGTAGTATCGGGACAGAGAACACTGAAGCTTTCTTT
TRBV10-3,TRBJ2-6,.,TRBD2,CAISAQRGAPKGSGANVLTF,TGTGCCATCAGTGCCCAGCGGGGGGCCCCTAAGGGCTCTGGGGCCAACGTCCTGACTTTC
TRBV7-9,TRBJ1-6,few,.,CASSDPPGASSYNSPLHF,TGTGCCAGCAGCGATCCCCCGGGGGCTAGCTCCTATAATTCACCCCTCCACTTT
TRBV24-1,TRBJ2-3,.,TRBD1,CATSDRQGADTQYF,TGTGCCACCAGTGATCGCCAGGGGGCTGATACGCAGTATTTT